A single sample is the source of the 13 T cell receptor beta chains below, sequenced in a study of T cell repertoires in cytomegalovirus infection. TCRdb recomputed calls from the reads with MiXCR, one row per CDR3 protein. Here the sample spans approximately 200,000 distinct CDR3 sequences, under 30% being singletons. The sequenced sample consisted of PBMCs. These receptors originate from a human donor in good health (CMV status not recorded). Some clones in this sample may be carry-over from other donors' samples.

This clonotype was recorded a few times. This chain joins TRBV7-9 and TRBJ2-1; 7 nucleotides agree with TRBD2. The length of the CDR3 is 18 residues. V shed 1 base and J 10 bases; nucleotides not matched to a gene: 19. Per germline, CDR1 SEHNR and CDR2 FQNEAQ (reference sequence). CDR3 DNA: TGTGCCAGCAGCTTAGTAGCCCCGGGAGGCAGGTACGGAGGGGAGCAGTTCTTC. It codes for CASSLVAPGGRYGGEQFF.

This clonotype was counted only a few times. The CDR3 protein is CASSIGGAQLFF. In DNA, the CDR3 is TGTGCCAGTAGTATAGGCGGAGCCCAGCTGTTTTTT. The V and J genes are TRBV19 and TRBJ1-4; D is undetermined. Trimming took off 1 base at V and 14 bases at J, with 11 bases between the two ends. Germline loops: CDR1 LNHDA, CDR2 SQIVND (reference sequence). The CDR3 loop spans 12 amino acids.

This clonotype was seen more than once but under ten times. This chain joins TRBV20-1 and TRBJ2-5; 8 bases fit TRBD1. J was trimmed by 5 bases and V by 5 bases; bases with no gene match: 10. This CDR3 region has 14 residues. Germline loops: CDR1 DFQATT, CDR2 SNEGSKA (reference sequence). In nucleotides, the CDR3 is TGCAGTGCTGCTGGACAGGGAATCAAGGAGACCCAGTACTTC. This encodes CSAAGQGIKETQYF.

This clonotype was seen repeatedly, ten times or more. The CDR3 region has the DNA TGTGCCAGCAGCGGCCACGGTAATAGCAATCAGCCCCAGCATTTT. Its translation: CASSGHGNSNQPQHF. This chain connects TRBV7-8 to TRBJ1-5; D gene uncertain. Germline V gives CDR1 SGHVS, CDR2 FQNEAQ. This CDR3 is 15 amino acids long. V gave up 5 bases and J gave up 0 bases, with 11 bases separating them. The variable domain in full, with the rest retrieved from reference TRBV7-8 and TRBJ1-5, is GAGVSQSPRYKVAKRGQDVALRCDPISGHVSLFWYQQALGQGPEFLTYFQNEAQLDKSGLPSDRFFAERPEGSVSTLKIQRTQQEDSAVYLCASSGHGNSNQPQHFGDGTRLSIL.

The chain uses TRBV5-1 and TRBJ2-3; D gene uncertain. Trimming pared 2 bases from V and 2 bases from J, leaving 6 bases between. CDR1 SGHRS and CDR2 YFSETQ come from the germline V gene. The CDR3 length is 13 residues. The chain's CDR3 is CASSLMLTDTQYF. In nucleotides, the CDR3 is TGCGCCAGCAGCTTAATGCTCACAGATACGCAGTATTTT.

The genes are TRBV6-2 or TRBV6-3 and TRBJ1-1, with D unclear. The CDR3 extends over 15 amino acids. The V end lost 3 bases, the J end lost 6 bases, and 17 bases lay between the germline ends. The germline V gene has CDR1 MNHEY and CDR2 SVGEGT. CDR3 loop: CASSYPTKIGPEAFF. As DNA, the CDR3 is TGTGCCAGCAGTTATCCTACTAAAATTGGCCCTGAAGCTTTCTTT.

This clonotype was counted between two and nine times. This chain connects TRBV19 to TRBJ1-4; no reliable D call. Germline values: CDR1 LNHDA, CDR2 SQIVND (reference sequence). The length of the CDR3 is 15 residues. V dropped 6 bases and J dropped 3 bases, with 14 bases sitting between them. In DNA form, the CDR3 reads TGTGCCAGTAGCAAACCGACGGGAGCTAATGAAAAACTGTTTTTT. The encoded protein is CASSKPTGANEKLFF. The full variable domain, rest sourced from reference TRBV19 and TRBJ1-4, is DGGITQSPKYLFRKEGQNVTLSCEQNLNHDAMYWYRQDPGQGLRLIYYSQIVNDFQKGDIAEGYSVSREKKESFPLTVTSAQKNPTAFYLCASSKPTGANEKLFFGSGTQLSVL.

This clonotype occurred a few times. The chain is built from TRBV19 and TRBJ1-2, with 11 bases matching TRBD1. The germline V gene encodes CDR1 LNHDA and CDR2 SQIVND (reference sequence). The trim removed 5 bases at V and 4 bases at J, leaving 6 bases unmatched. The CDR3 covers 15 residues. CDR3 DNA sequence: TGTGCCAGTAGTGTTACCGGGACAGGGGGCTATGGCTACACCTTC. Its protein product is CASSVTGTGGYGYTF. Full variable domain (outside the CDR3, taken from reference TRBV19 and TRBJ1-2): DGGITQSPKYLFRKEGQNVTLSCEQNLNHDAMYWYRQDPGQGLRLIYYSQIVNDFQKGDIAEGYSVSREKKESFPLTVTSAQKNPTAFYLCASSVTGTGGYGYTFGSGTRLTVV.

This chain uses TRBV2 with TRBJ2-3; 7 nucleotides match TRBD1. V dropped 6 bases and J dropped 2; count of bases not matched to a gene: 11. Germline V CDR1 and CDR2: SNHLY, FYNNEI. The CDR3 covers 16 residues. The DNA for the CDR3 is TGTGCCAGCAGCCCTGGACCGGGACAGATCACAGATACGCAGTATTTT. Translation gives CASSPGPGQITDTQYF.

Of note for this clonotype: A much larger clone differs from this one at a single base, so this may be a read error. This chain links TRBV12-3 or TRBV12-4 with TRBJ1-2; weak D call: TRBD1 (5 bases). This CDR3 contains 14 residues. The DNA of the CDR3 is TGTGCCAGCAGTTCACCCGGAGGGGACTATGGCTACAGCTTC. This translates into CASSSPGGDYGYSF.

A few counts support this clonotype. The chain is built from TRBV14 and TRBJ2-7, with D hard to call. The germline V gene encodes CDR1 SGHDN and CDR2 FVKESK. The germline V and J ends were trimmed by 4 bases and 2 bases, with 9 bases remaining between them. The CDR3 consists of 13 residues. The chain's CDR3 is CASSPDMAYEQYF. CDR3 sequence (DNA): TGTGCCAGCAGCCCAGACATGGCCTACGAGCAGTACTTC.

V is TRBV10-3 and J is TRBJ2-7; D uncertain. The CDR3 covers 11 residues. Germline V gene data show CDR1 as ENHRY and CDR2 as SYGVKD. Trimming left V 2 bases short and J 7 bases short, with 6 bases between. CDR3 sequence: CAISEDLEQYF. CDR3 coding DNA: TGTGCCATCAGTGAGGATTTAGAGCAGTACTTC.

The V gene is TRBV5-6, the J gene TRBJ1-5; 10 bases are a match to TRBD1. Germline lookup yields CDR1 SGHDT and CDR2 YYEEEE. This CDR3 region has 14 residues. Losses at the gene ends were 5 bases for V and 12 bases for J; bases not matched to a gene: 11. CDR3 in DNA: TGTGCCAGCAGTACCGGGACAGGGGCCTACGGCCAGCATTTT. Residues: CASSTGTGAYGQHF.